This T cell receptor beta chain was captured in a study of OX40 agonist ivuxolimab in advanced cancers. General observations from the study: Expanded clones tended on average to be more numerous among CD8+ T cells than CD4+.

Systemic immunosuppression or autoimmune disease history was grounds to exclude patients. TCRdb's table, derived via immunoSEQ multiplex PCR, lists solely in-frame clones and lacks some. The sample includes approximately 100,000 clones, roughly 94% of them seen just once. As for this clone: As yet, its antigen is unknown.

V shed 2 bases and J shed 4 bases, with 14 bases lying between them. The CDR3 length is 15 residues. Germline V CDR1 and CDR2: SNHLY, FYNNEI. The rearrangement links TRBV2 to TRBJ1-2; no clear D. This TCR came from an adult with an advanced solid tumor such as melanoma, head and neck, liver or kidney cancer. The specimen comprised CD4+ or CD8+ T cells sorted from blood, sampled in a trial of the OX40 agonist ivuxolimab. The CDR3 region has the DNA TGTGCCAGCAGTGAAAGGGTGGGGAAGGGCTATGGCTACACCTTC. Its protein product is CASSERVGKGYGYTF.